Presented here are 2 T cell receptor beta chains from one specimen sequenced in a study of blood T cell repertoires in COVID-19. The protocol was immunoSEQ multiplex PCR, while the TCRdb copy is restricted to in-frame clones and leaves out a portion. The repertoire includes some 150,000 clones, 75% to 90% of them detected once, and 3% to 3.5% sits in the top ten. The sample taken for sequencing was peripheral blood. The receptor set was obtained from a woman aged 60-70 years with active COVID-19.

V and J are TRBV7-2 and TRBJ2-3, with TRBD2 matching over 9 bases. Losses at the gene ends were 5 bases for V and 6 bases for J; bases not matched to a gene: 9. The CDR3 has 15 residues. Per germline, CDR1 SGHTA and CDR2 FQGNSA. CDR3 sequence: CASSQPTSGWDTQYF. CDR3 DNA sequence: TGTGCCAGCAGCCAACCTACTAGCGGGTGGGATACGCAGTATTTT.

V and J are TRBV15 and TRBJ1-2, with D tentatively TRBD1 (5 bases). The CDR3 totals 13 residues. CDR1 LNHNV and CDR2 YYDKDF come from the germline V gene (reference sequence). Trimming left V 3 bases short and J 7 bases short, with 12 bases between. CDR3 sequence reads: CATSSGGVGGYTF. CDR3 DNA: TGTGCCACCAGCAGTGGGGGGGTGGGTGGCTACACCTTC.